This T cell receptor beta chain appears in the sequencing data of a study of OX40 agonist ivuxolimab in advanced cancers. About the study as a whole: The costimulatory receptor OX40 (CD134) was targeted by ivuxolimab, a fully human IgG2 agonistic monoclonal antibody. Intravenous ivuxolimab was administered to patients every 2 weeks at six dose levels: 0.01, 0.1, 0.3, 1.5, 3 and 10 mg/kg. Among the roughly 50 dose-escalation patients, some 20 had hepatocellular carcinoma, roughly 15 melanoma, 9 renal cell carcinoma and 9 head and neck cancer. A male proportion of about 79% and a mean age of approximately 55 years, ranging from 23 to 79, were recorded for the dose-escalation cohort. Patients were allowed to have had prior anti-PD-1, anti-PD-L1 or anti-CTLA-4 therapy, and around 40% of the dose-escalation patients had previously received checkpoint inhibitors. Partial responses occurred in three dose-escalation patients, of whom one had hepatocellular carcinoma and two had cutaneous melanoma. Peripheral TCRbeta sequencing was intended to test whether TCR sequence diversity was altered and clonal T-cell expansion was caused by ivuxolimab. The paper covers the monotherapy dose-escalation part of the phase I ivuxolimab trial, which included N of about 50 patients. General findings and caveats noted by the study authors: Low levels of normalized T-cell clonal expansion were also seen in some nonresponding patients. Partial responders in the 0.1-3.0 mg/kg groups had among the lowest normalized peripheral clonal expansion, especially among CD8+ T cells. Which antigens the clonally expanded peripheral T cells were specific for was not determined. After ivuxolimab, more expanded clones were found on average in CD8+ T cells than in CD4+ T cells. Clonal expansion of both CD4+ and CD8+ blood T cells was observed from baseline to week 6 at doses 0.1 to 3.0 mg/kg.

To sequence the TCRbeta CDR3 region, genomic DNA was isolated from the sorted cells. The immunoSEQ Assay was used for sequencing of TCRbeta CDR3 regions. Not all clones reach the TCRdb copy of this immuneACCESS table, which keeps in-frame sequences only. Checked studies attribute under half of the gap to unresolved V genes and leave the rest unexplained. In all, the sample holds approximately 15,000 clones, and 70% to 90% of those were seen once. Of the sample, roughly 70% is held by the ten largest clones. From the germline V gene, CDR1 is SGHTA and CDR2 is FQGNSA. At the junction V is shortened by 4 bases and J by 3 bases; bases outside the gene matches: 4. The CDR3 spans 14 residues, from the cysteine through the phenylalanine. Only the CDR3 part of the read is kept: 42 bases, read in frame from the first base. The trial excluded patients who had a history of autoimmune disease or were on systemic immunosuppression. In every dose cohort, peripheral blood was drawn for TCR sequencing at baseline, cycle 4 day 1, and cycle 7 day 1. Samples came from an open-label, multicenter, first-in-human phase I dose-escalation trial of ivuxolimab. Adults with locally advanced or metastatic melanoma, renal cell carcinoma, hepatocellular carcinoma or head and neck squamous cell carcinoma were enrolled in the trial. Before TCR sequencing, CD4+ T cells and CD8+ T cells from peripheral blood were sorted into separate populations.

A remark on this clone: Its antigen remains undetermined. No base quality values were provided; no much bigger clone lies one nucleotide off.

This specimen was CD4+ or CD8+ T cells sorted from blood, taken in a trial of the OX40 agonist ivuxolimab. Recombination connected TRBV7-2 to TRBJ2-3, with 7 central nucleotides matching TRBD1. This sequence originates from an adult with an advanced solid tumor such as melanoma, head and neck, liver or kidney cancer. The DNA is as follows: TGTGCCAGCAGCTCAAACAGGGGAACAGATACGCAGTATTTT. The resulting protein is CASSSNRGTDTQYF. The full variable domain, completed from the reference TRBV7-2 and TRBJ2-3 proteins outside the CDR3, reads GAGVSQSPSNKVTEKGKDVELRCDPISGHTALYWYRQSLGQGLEFLIYFQGNSAPDKSGLPSDRFSAERTGGSVSTLTIQRTQQEDSAVYLCASSSNRGTDTQYFGPGTRLTVL.